The rows below give T cell receptor beta chains drawn from one sample of a study of beta chain features in type 1 diabetes. TCRdb keeps only in-frame clones here, not all; method: immunoSEQ multiplex PCR. Counted here are around 97,000 clones, around 30% occurring once; the ten biggest clones make up more than 0.5%. Sequenced input: central memory CD4+ T cells from blood. These receptor sequences come from a woman between 18 and 29 years old with type 1 diabetes. CDR3s include the opening cysteine and the closing phenylalanine or tryptophan. A D gene is named only where the DNA matches it firmly. For some rows the clone size is stated as once, few or many, or as a class when expanded; others skip it.

TRBJ2-3 | TRBV4-3 | NA | TRBD2 | CASSQGMRGRPRSDTQYF | TGCGCCAGCAGCCAAGGGATGCGCGGGAGACCTCGGAGCGATACGCAGTATTTT
TRBJ1-1 | TRBV18 | NA | NA | CASSPYSLNTEAFF | TGTGCCAGCTCACCTTACTCGTTGAACACTGAAGCTTTCTTT
TRBJ1-4 | TRBV28 | few | NA | CASRRRGPNEKLFF | TGTGCCAGCAGGCGACGGGGTCCTAATGAAAAACTGTTTTTT
TRBJ1-5 | TRBV30 | NA | NA | CAWSLYSNQPQHF | TGTGCCTGGAGTCTCTATAGCAATCAGCCCCAGCATTTT
TRBJ2-2 | TRBV5-4 | NA | NA | CASTFVGRTGELFF | TGTGCCAGCACCTTTGTGGGGAGAACCGGGGAGCTGTTTTTT
TRBJ2-3 | TRBV18 | few | TRBD2 | CASSLGLAGLFTDTQYF | TGTGCCAGCTCACTGGGACTAGCGGGCCTGTTTACAGATACGCAGTATTTT
TRBJ2-2 | TRBV5-6 | many | NA | CASSLDRSRTGELFF | TGTGCCAGCAGCTTGGACAGAAGCCGGACCGGGGAGCTGTTTTTT
TRBJ2-3 | TRBV5-1 | NA | TRBD2 | CASSSGTSGRADTQYF | TGCGCCAGCAGCTCCGGGACTAGCGGGAGGGCAGATACGCAGTATTTT
TRBJ1-2 | TRBV2 | NA | NA | CASSERVLYGYTF | TGTGCCAGCAGTGAACGGGTTTTGTATGGCTACACCTTC
TRBJ2-7 | TRBV29-1 | NA | TRBD1 | CSVNWDRTYEQYF | TGCAGCGTCAATTGGGACAGAACCTACGAGCAGTACTTC
TRBJ2-5 | TRBV11-2 | few | TRBD2 | CASSFLAGGPGETQYF | TGTGCCAGCAGCTTCCTAGCGGGAGGGCCAGGGGAGACCCAGTACTTC
TRBJ1-1 | TRBV7-9 | NA | NA | CASSLTGNTEAFF | TGTGCCAGCAGCTTGACAGGGAACACTGAAGCTTTCTTT
TRBJ1-5 | TRBV28 | NA | NA | CASILTLGAQPQHF | TGTGCCAGCATTCTGACCTTGGGGGCCCAGCCCCAGCATTTT
TRBJ2-7 | TRBV6-1 | NA | TRBD2 | CASAWGGSNAYEQYF | TGTGCCAGCGCCTGGGGGGGGAGTAACGCCTACGAGCAGTACTTC
TRBJ2-3 | TRBV6-5 | NA | TRBD1 | CASRSDRGQEDTQYF | TGTGCCAGCAGGTCCGACAGGGGGCAAGAAGATACGCAGTATTTT
TRBJ2-2 | TRBV7-2 | few | NA | CASSFTRSGELFF | TGTGCCAGCAGCTTTACTAGGTCCGGGGAGCTGTTTTTT
TRBJ1-1 | TRBV7-9 | NA | NA | CASSPRAGEGTEAFF | TGTGCCAGCAGCCCTCGGGCAGGGGAGGGAACTGAAGCTTTCTTT
TRBJ2-3 | TRBV5-4 | NA | TRBD2 | CASSFPGLAGGRTDTQYF | TGTGCCAGCAGCTTTCCGGGACTAGCGGGAGGACGGACAGATACGCAGTATTTT
TRBJ2-7 | TRBV27 | NA | TRBD2 | CASSPDGTSGSYEQYF | TGTGCCAGCAGTCCCGACGGGACTAGCGGGAGCTACGAGCAGTACTTC
TRBJ1-2 | TRBV19 | few | TRBD1 | CASSSGQGASNYGYTF | TGTGCCAGTAGTTCGGGACAGGGGGCGTCTAACTATGGCTACACCTTC
TRBJ2-3 | TRBV20-1 | few | NA | CSADSRGTQYF | TGCAGTGCCGATTCACGAGGTACGCAGTATTTT
TRBJ1-1 | TRBV6-6 | once | TRBD1 | CASSFTGGRTEAFF | TGTGCCAGCAGTTTCACAGGGGGCAGGACTGAAGCTTTCTTT
TRBJ2-5 | TRBV5-6 | NA | NA | CASREGTEHQETQYF | TGTGCCAGCAGGGAGGGGACAGAGCATCAAGAGACCCAGTACTTC
TRBJ2-5 | TRBV28 | few | TRBD1 | CASTAPRTGLETQYF | TGTGCCAGCACCGCACCTCGGACAGGTTTAGAGACCCAGTACTTC
TRBJ2-7 | TRBV7-9 | few | NA | CASSLGSSSYEQYF | TGTGCCAGCAGCTTAGGTTCGAGCTCCTACGAGCAGTACTTC
TRBJ1-2 | TRBV30 | NA | NA | CAWSLTAGYMNYGYTF | TGTGCCTGGAGCTTAACTGCAGGGTACATGAACTATGGCTACACCTTC
TRBJ2-3 | TRBV19 | NA | TRBD1 | CASSKRSGGPDTDTQYF | TGTGCCAGTAGTAAACGGTCAGGGGGCCCCGACACAGATACGCAGTATTTT
TRBJ1-3 | TRBV7-9 | few | NA | CASTVTEASGNTIYF | TGTGCCAGCACGGTGACAGAAGCCTCTGGAAACACCATATATTTT
TRBJ1-5 | TRBV5-6 | NA | TRBD1 | CASSRIDRDANQPQHF | TGTGCCAGCAGCCGAATAGACAGGGACGCGAATCAGCCCCAGCATTTT
TRBJ2-5 | TRBV9 | NA | NA | CASSDPGGTRRETQYF | TGTGCCAGCAGCGACCCTGGCGGGACGAGGCGGGAGACCCAGTACTTC
TRBJ2-7 | TRBV2 | NA | TRBD1 | CASSFAPGQGAEEQYF | TGTGCCAGCAGTTTTGCGCCCGGACAGGGGGCGGAAGAGCAGTACTTC
TRBJ1-5 | TRBV6-1 | NA | TRBD1 | CASSRGGQGNQPQHF | TGTGCCAGCAGCCGAGGTGGACAGGGGAATCAGCCCCAGCATTTT
TRBJ1-4 | TRBV2 | few | TRBD1 | CASSERTGNEKLFF | TGTGCCAGCAGTGAGAGGACAGGCAATGAAAAACTGTTTTTT
TRBJ2-5 | TRBV27 | NA | NA | CASGDPLQETQYF | TGTGCCAGCGGAGACCCTTTACAAGAGACCCAGTACTTC
TRBJ1-1 | TRBV7-2 | few | TRBD1 | CASSRTGTGSEEAFF | TGTGCCAGCAGCCGGACCGGGACAGGGTCTGAGGAAGCTTTCTTT
TRBJ2-1 | TRBV7-6 | few | TRBD2 | CASSLGGRTSGRQFF | TGTGCCAGCAGCTTAGGGGGGCGGACTAGCGGACGGCAGTTCTTC
TRBJ2-7 | TRBV19 | NA | TRBD2 | CASTGRGGEQYF | TGTGCCAGTACGGGGCGCGGGGGCGAGCAGTACTTC
TRBJ2-7 | TRBV28 | few | NA | CASRRDSYEQYF | TGTGCCAGCAGGCGGGACTCCTACGAGCAGTACTTC
TRBJ2-3 | TRBV9 | NA | TRBD1 | CASGPTGGKDTQYF | TGTGCCAGCGGGCCGACAGGGGGCAAAGATACGCAGTATTTT
TRBJ1-1 | TRBV5-1 | NA | TRBD1 | CASRSGTENTEAFF | TGCGCCAGCAGATCCGGGACAGAGAACACTGAAGCTTTCTTT
TRBJ2-5 | TRBV7-2 | few | NA | CASSSGTGGKTQYF | TGTGCCAGCAGCTCCGGGACTGGGGGGAAGACCCAGTACTTC
TRBJ1-4 | TRBV30 | NA | NA | CAWSARGEKLFF | TGTGCCTGGAGTGCCCGCGGTGAAAAACTGTTTTTT
TRBJ2-1 | TRBV10-2 | NA | TRBD2 | CASRDPLGTSNNEQFF | TGCGCCAGCAGGGATCCCCTCGGGACTAGCAACAATGAGCAGTTCTTC
TRBJ2-1 | TRBV27 | NA | TRBD2 | CASSSRREGRDEQFF | TGTGCCAGCAGTTCCCGGCGGGAGGGCCGGGATGAGCAGTTCTTC
TRBJ1-5 | TRBV7-4 | NA | NA | CASSLRAGHVGYNQPQHF | TGTGCCAGCAGCTTAAGGGCAGGGCATGTGGGGTACAATCAGCCCCAGCATTTT
TRBJ1-4 | TRBV7-9 | NA | TRBD1 | CASSTRGSGDEKLFF | TGTGCCAGCAGCACCAGGGGGAGTGGTGATGAAAAACTGTTTTTT
TRBJ1-5 | TRBV15 | NA | NA | CATSRDRANQPQHF | TGTGCCACCAGCAGAGACAGGGCAAATCAGCCCCAGCATTTT
TRBJ1-5 | TRBV28 | NA | NA | CASSPTGGGGGQPQHF | TGTGCCAGCAGTCCCACGGGGGGCGGAGGGGGTCAGCCCCAGCATTTT
TRBJ2-5 | TRBV11-2 | few | NA | CASRAQETQYF | TGTGCCAGCAGGGCCCAAGAGACCCAGTACTTC
TRBJ2-1 | TRBV6-5 | few | TRBD1 | CASSYGTANNEQFF | TGTGCCAGCAGTTACGGGACAGCCAACAATGAGCAGTTCTTC
TRBJ2-1 | TRBV10-1 | NA | NA | CASSDPGGDRNNEQFF | TGCGCCAGCAGTGACCCAGGAGGGGACCGAAACAATGAGCAGTTCTTC
TRBJ1-3 | TRBV18 | NA | NA | CASSTGRGSGNTIYF | TGTGCCAGCTCAACTGGAAGAGGCTCTGGAAACACCATATATTTT
TRBJ2-1 | TRBV5-4 | few | TRBD2 | CASSLTSATYNEQFF | TGTGCCAGCAGCTTAACTAGCGCTACCTACAATGAGCAGTTCTTC
TRBJ2-2 | TRBV5-4 | NA | TRBD1 | CASSGWGGQGSTGELFF | TGTGCCAGCAGCGGTTGGGGCGGACAGGGTTCCACCGGGGAGCTGTTTTTT